This TCR beta chain was sequenced in a study of T cells after yellow fever vaccination (dated by TCRdb to between 2018 and 2021). Background for the entire study: The SMART-Seq v4 Ultra Low Input RNA kit was used to prepare libraries from fractions with low cell numbers. To track T-cell clones before and after primary and booster YFV17D yellow fever vaccination, bulk TCR alpha and beta repertoires were sequenced longitudinally. The cohort comprised two healthy male donors, one aged 18 to 30 and one aged 30 to 40 years. Blood was collected at multiple timepoints before and after primary and secondary immunization, and bulk PBMC replicates and cell subsets were isolated.

Per the germline V gene, SGHVS is the CDR1 and FQNEAQ is the CDR2. After removal of 5 bases from V and 4 bases from J, the junction retains 5 bases not matched to a gene. The CDR3 covers 15 residues, taking in both the cysteine and the phenylalanine. The retained sequence is limited to the CDR3, 45 bases, with the frame set at the first base. Study-wide findings and limitations: Compared with the primary T-cell response, the secondary T-cell response was weaker but faster, peaking on day 5 rather than day 15. After the booster, most of the clones that had expanded following primary vaccination were detected again (just under 97% of CD4 and 85% to 90% of CD8), which suggests that memory was broadly maintained. Because the study included only a couple of donors, the extent to which the findings can be generalized is limited. A small fraction of clonotypes appeared in both the CD4 and CD8 compartments, likely as a result of convergent recombination. Because abundant contaminating clonotypes from the bulk population could be contained in FACS-sorted repertoires, computational filtering was required.

Sample treatment or condition, as interpreted from the label and publication: live attenuated yellow fever vaccine strain. A standard Ficoll-Paque protocol was used to isolate PBMCs from peripheral blood. Dynabeads CD4 and CD8 positive selection kits were used to isolate CD4 and CD8 T-cell fractions. RNA was extracted with TriZol from bulk PBMCs, CD4 and CD8 fractions, and dextramer-positive and dextramer-negative fractions. TCR cDNA was synthesized by 5'RACE template switching, which introduced a universal primer site and unique molecular identifiers. Priming for cDNA synthesis came from both the TCR alpha and TCR beta constant segments. Two PCR steps were used to amplify libraries, with sample barcodes and sequencing adapters being added in the second step. Sequencing of libraries was performed on Illumina HiSeq 2500 (2x100 bp) or NovaSeq (2x150 bp). The authors processed their data as follows. Reads were demultiplexed and collapsed into UMI consensus sequences with MIGEC, and V(D)J alignment was performed with MiXCR. Vaccine-responding clonotypes were defined with edgeR using replicate PBMC samples, requiring FDR below 0.01 and a log2 fold change above 5 up to day 15. Bulk clonotypes were assigned CD4 or CD8 identity according to which sequenced CD4 or CD8 repertoire held them at higher abundance. The public reads were quality trimmed at Q25 with fastp and then assembled into clones with MiXCR by TCRdb, keeping productive beta chains. Records with the same CDR3 protein are collapsed into one entry carrying the most frequent genes and DNA. The V and J calls were not made by the authors but by TCRdb's processing. Counted in this sample were some 110,000 distinct CDR3 sequences; approximately 8.4% of them appeared once. Together, the top ten hold roughly 25% of the sample.

This clonotype was seen at least ten times. Its antigen has not been determined. The sample holds no much larger clone one base away, and base qualities are not on file. This TCR came from a man between 25 and 39 years old who received the YFV17D yellow fever vaccine. The material was CD8+ T cells sorted from PBMCs, obtained 45 days after the yellow fever booster vaccination. The chain was built from TRBV7-8 and TRBJ2-1; a stretch of 10 junction bases matches TRBD2. The sequenced DNA: TGTGCCAGCAGCAAAGGGACTAGCGATTACAATGAGCAGTTCTTC. Its amino acids are CASSKGTSDYNEQFF.